This entry lists 23 T cell receptor beta chains sequenced from one sample in a study of cytomegalovirus exposure and HLA in healthy donors. PCR involved 60 Vbeta and 13 Jbeta primers. Measured with immunoSEQ multiplex PCR; TCRdb has only the in-frame clones, and not every one. The sample has roughly 71,000 clones; around four fifths are singletons. Sequencing used PBMCs. All receptors come from a girl aged 10-17 years in good health and CMV-seropositive.

V is TRBV30 and J is TRBJ2-2, with 8 nucleotides matching TRBD2. Germline V gene lookup returns CDR1 GTSNPN and CDR2 SVGIG (reference sequence). J gave up 0 bases and V 3 bases, and 9 bases lay outside the gene matches. CDR3 length: 17 amino acids. Here the CDR3 reads CAWRKSEGLANTGELFF. CDR3 DNA sequence: TGTGCCTGGAGGAAATCTGAGGGACTAGCGAACACCGGGGAGCTGTTTTTT.

The chain links TRBV19 to TRBJ1-6; 11 bases are shared with TRBD1. The CDR3 is made up of 13 amino acids. Looked up from germline, CDR1 is LNHDA and CDR2 is SQIVND (reference sequence). The ends lost 9 bases at V and 10 bases at J; junction bases unmatched: 5. CDR3 nucleotide sequence: TGTGCCAGCCGGGACAGGGGGTTCTCACCCCTCCACTTT. It encodes CASRDRGFSPLHF.

The V call is TRBV2, the J call TRBJ1-5; 7 nucleotides align to TRBD1. The CDR3 is made up of 13 amino acids. With V trimmed by 3 bases and J by 8 bases, 4 bases remained unmatched. CDR1 and CDR2 from the germline V gene are SNHLY and FYNNEI. The CDR3 DNA reads TGTGCCAGCAGTGAGGGCAGGGGGGAGCCCCAGCATTTT. Its translation: CASSEGRGEPQHF.

The rearrangement uses TRBV2 and TRBJ1-5; D is uncertain. V was cut by 3 bases and J by 5 bases, with 11 bases left in between. Germline V gene sequence: CDR1 SNHLY, CDR2 FYNNEI. The CDR3 is 14 residues long. The CDR3 DNA reads as TGTGCCAGCAGTGAGAGCGGCCCCTATCAGCCCCAGCATTTT. Amino acids: CASSESGPYQPQHF.

The V call is TRBV5-1, the J call TRBJ2-5; possible D gene TRBD2, 6 bases. Germline V CDR1 and CDR2: SGHRS, YFSETQ. The CDR3 totals 14 residues. Trimming shortened V by 3 bases and J by 0 bases, and 9 bases separated the two germline ends. The CDR3 DNA sequence: TGCGCCAGCAGCTCTAGCGCCAACCAAGAGACCCAGTACTTC. Translated: CASSSSANQETQYF.

V is TRBV28 and J is TRBJ1-2; 9 bases are shared with TRBD1. The CDR3 covers 14 residues. Trimming removed 4 bases from V and 6 bases from J; junction bases left unmatched: 6. Germline lookup yields CDR1 MDHEN and CDR2 SYDVKM. DNA of the CDR3: TGTGCCAGCAGTTATGGACAGGGGAGAAATGGCTACACCTTC. It yields the protein CASSYGQGRNGYTF.

The chain carries TRBV5-1 and TRBJ2-5; 12 bases fit TRBD2. The V gene end was trimmed by 3 bases and the J gene end by 7 bases; junction bases not matched to a gene: 22. This CDR3 is built from 20 residues. CDR1 is SGHRS, CDR2 YFSETQ, per germline. Here the CDR3 reads CASSSQIRPSGRADGGTQYF. The DNA of the CDR3 is TGCGCCAGCAGCTCCCAGATAAGGCCTAGCGGGAGGGCCGATGGCGGGACCCAGTACTTC.

The chain joins TRBV6-5 to TRBJ1-5; D not certain. The CDR3 sequence is 14 residues long. Germline CDR1 MNHEY, CDR2 SVGAGI. V was shortened by 0 bases and J by 4 bases, with 7 bases between the two germline ends. CDR3 amino acids: CASSYSRGNQPQHF. The CDR3 DNA sequence: TGTGCCAGCAGTTACTCCCGCGGTAATCAGCCCCAGCATTTT.

The chain recombines TRBV7-9 with TRBJ2-5; TRBD1 might be the D (6 bases). The CDR3 spans 17 residues. Trimming removed 4 bases at V and 5 bases at J, with 23 bases between. Germline V gives CDR1 SEHNR, CDR2 FQNEAQ (reference sequence). For the CDR3, the DNA is TGTGCCAGCAGCTCTGTTCGTCTTGAGGGGGTTACGGAGACCCAGTACTTC. Protein sequence: CASSSVRLEGVTETQYF.

Worth noting for this clone: It is likely a read error, because the conserved phenylalanine at the end of the CDR3 is missing. The chain carries TRBV27 and TRBJ1-1, with D tentatively TRBD1 (6 bases). The CDR3 runs to 13 residues. The germline V and J ends were trimmed by 2 bases and 5 bases, with 9 bases remaining between them. Germline V gene lookup returns CDR1 MNHEY and CDR2 SMNVEV (reference sequence). The CDR3: CASSLGRGTEAFV. Written as DNA, the CDR3 is TGTGCCAGCAGTTTAGGCAGGGGTACTGAAGCTTTCGTT.

J is TRBJ2-3 and V is TRBV5-1, with 9 nucleotides matching TRBD2. Germline loops: CDR1 SGHRS, CDR2 YFSETQ. Germline trimming cut 1 base from V and 0 bases from J; bases unmatched to any gene: 6. This CDR3 comprises 17 residues. CDR3 nucleotide sequence: TGCGCCAGCAGCTTGAGACTAGCGGTAACCAGCACAGATACGCAGTATTTT. It yields the protein CASSLRLAVTSTDTQYF.

The J gene is TRBJ1-2, the V gene TRBV5-4; D is unresolved. V was pared by 4 bases and J by 1 base, with 20 bases between. This CDR3 spans 17 amino acids. Looked up from germline, CDR1 is SGHNT and CDR2 is YYREEE (reference sequence). CDR3 sequence reads: CASSHQSAAKVNYGYTF. The DNA of the CDR3 is TGTGCCAGCAGCCACCAAAGCGCAGCGAAGGTTAACTATGGCTACACCTTC.

This sequence joins TRBV27 and TRBJ2-7; TRBD1 agrees at 8 bases. The CDR3 covers 14 residues. Germline V gene sequence: CDR1 MNHEY, CDR2 SMNVEV (reference sequence). V lost 5 bases, J lost 9 bases, and 12 bases stayed unmatched. The CDR3 DNA is TGTGCCAGCAGTCGCCATGGACAGGGTGAAAGGCAGTACTTC. It encodes CASSRHGQGERQYF.

The rearrangement links TRBV11-2 to TRBJ2-2; weak D call: TRBD1 (5 bases). The V end lost 0 bases, the J end lost 4 bases, and 15 bases lay between the germline ends. The germline CDR1 and CDR2 sequences are SGHAT and FQNNGV. This CDR3 comprises 17 residues. The CDR3 sequence: CASSLEGAGYPTGELFF. In DNA form, the CDR3 reads TGTGCCAGCAGCTTAGAAGGCGCAGGGTATCCCACCGGGGAGCTGTTTTTT.

V and J are TRBV5-1 and TRBJ2-7, with 8 positions matching TRBD1. With 3 bases clipped from V and 3 bases from J, the junction kept 5 bases outside the gene matches. Germline assignment: CDR1 SGHRS and CDR2 YFSETQ. The CDR3 totals 14 residues. CDR3 coding DNA: TGCGCCAGCAGCTGGACAGGGACGGGCTACGAGCAGTACTTC. This encodes CASSWTGTGYEQYF.

The chain joins TRBV4-3 to TRBJ2-5; perhaps TRBD2 as D (5 bases). The V end lost 0 bases, the J end lost 0 bases, and 8 bases lay between the germline ends. The V gene's germline CDR1 is LGHNA and CDR2 YSLEER. The length of the CDR3 is 15 residues. CDR3 sequence (DNA): TGCGCCAGCAGCCAAGAGGTCGGGAACCAAGAGACCCAGTACTTC. It specifies CASSQEVGNQETQYF.

In DNA, the CDR3 is TGTGCCAGCTCCCCGGGGCAGGGGAATGGCTACACCTTC. It encodes CASSPGQGNGYTF. V and J are TRBV18 and TRBJ1-2; the D gene is possibly TRBD1 (6 bases). CDR3 length equals 13 residues. Trimming stripped 6 bases from V and 6 bases from J, with 14 bases between. CDR1 KGHSH and CDR2 LQKENI come from the germline V gene.

This clone was seen a few times. The chain is built from TRBV5-4 and TRBJ2-4; weak D call: TRBD1 (5 bases). From germline, CDR1 is SGHNT and CDR2 YYREEE (reference sequence). The CDR3 consists of 19 residues. The V and J ends lost 0 bases and 0 bases respectively, with 19 bases between them. CDR3 sequence (DNA): TGTGCCAGCAGCTTGGGTCTAATCGACAGCAACCTAGCCAAAAACATTCAGTACTTC. The encoded protein is CASSLGLIDSNLAKNIQYF. The full variable domain, completed using reference TRBV5-4 and TRBJ2-4, is ETGVTQSPTHLIKTRGQQVTLRCSSQSGHNTVSWYQQALGQGPQFIFQYYREEENGRGNFPPRFSGLQFPNYSSELNVNALELDDSALYLCASSLGLIDSNLAKNIQYFGAGTRLSVL.

This clone came up once. The rearrangement joins TRBV27 to TRBJ1-5; the match to TRBD1 covers 7 bases. The CDR3 loop spans 14 amino acids. V shed 3 bases, J shed 7 bases, and the junction held 6 bases outside the gene matches. Germline V gives CDR1 MNHEY, CDR2 SMNVEV (reference sequence). CDR3 in amino acids: CASSLRQGGQPQHF. The CDR3 bases are TGTGCCAGCAGTTTGCGACAGGGAGGCCAGCCCCAGCATTTT.

V gene TRBV11-3 combines with J gene TRBJ2-2; D perhaps matches TRBD1 (6 bases). The CDR3 covers 14 residues. Trimming removed 5 bases from V and 6 bases from J, with 13 bases in between. Germline CDR1 SGHNT, CDR2 YENEEA. CDR3 in amino acids: CASSPQGTAGELFF. DNA for the CDR3: TGTGCCAGCAGCCCCCAGGGGACCGCCGGGGAGCTGTTTTTT.

This chain joins TRBV10-1 and TRBJ1-2; 7 bases are a match to TRBD1. The CDR3 length is 13 residues. V shed 7 bases and J 2 bases; nucleotides not matched to a gene: 4. CDR1 and CDR2 from the germline V gene are WNHNN and SYGVQD (reference sequence). CDR3 DNA: TGCGCCAGCACCTTGGACAGGAACTATGGCTACACCTTC. Its protein is CASTLDRNYGYTF.

The DNA for the CDR3 is TGTGCCAGTAGTGTCAGGGGTAGCAATCAGCCCCAGCATTTT. This sequence encodes CASSVRGSNQPQHF. The genes are TRBV19 and TRBJ1-5; tentatively, D is TRBD1 (6 bases). V lost 5 bases to trimming and J lost 0 bases, with 8 bases between them. The germline CDR1 and CDR2 sequences are LNHDA and SQIVND (reference sequence). The CDR3 has 14 amino acids.

The chain employs TRBV25-1 and TRBJ1-2; D gene unclear. The germline V gene encodes CDR1 MGHDK and CDR2 SYGVNS. The germline V and J ends were trimmed by 3 bases and 2 bases, with 7 bases remaining between them. The CDR3 loop spans 13 amino acids. CDR3 DNA sequence: TGTGCCAGCAGTGAGGGCAGGAACTATGGCTACACCTTC. Its protein is CASSEGRNYGYTF.